These 10 T cell receptor beta chains originate from one sample sequenced in a study of post-analysis software for immune sequencing data. Regarding the study as a whole: The study found TRBV5-6, TRBV5-1 and TRBV20-1 among roughly 5 TRBV segments more frequent in patients than controls.

Their target antigens are unknown. Carried by the TCR beta cDNA libraries were unique molecular identifiers. TCRdb redid the calling of the PCR reads with MiXCR, one entry per CDR3 protein. The data hold about 430,000 distinct CDR3 sequences, with approximately 42% observed a single time. Source material: blood. The receptors were gathered from a girl aged 2 to 9 with multiple sclerosis.

In this sample, this clonotype turned up a few times. This rearrangement joins TRBV20-1 to TRBJ1-1, with D possibly being TRBD1 (6 bases). V was cut by 3 bases and J by 2 bases, with 13 bases left in between. Germline CDR1 reads DFQATT; CDR2 reads SNEGSKA (reference sequence). The CDR3 runs to 14 residues. This chain's CDR3 is CSARSGGLNTEAFF. The CDR3, as DNA: TGCAGTGCTAGGAGTGGGGGGCTTAACACTGAAGCTTTCTTT.

This clonotype was counted only a few times. This chain joins TRBV9 and TRBJ1-6, with TRBD1 matching 9 bases. The trim removed 1 base at V and 7 bases at J, leaving 3 bases unmatched. The CDR3 sequence is 15 residues long. Germline lookup yields CDR1 SGDLS and CDR2 YYNGEE. CDR3 nucleotides: TGTGCCAGCAGCGTAACAGGGGGCTTGAATTCACCCCTCCACTTT. Amino acids: CASSVTGGLNSPLHF.

The rearrangement uses TRBV5-1 and TRBJ2-1, with 10 bases aligning to TRBD1. The CDR3 totals 15 residues. Per the germline V gene, CDR1 is SGHRS and CDR2 is YFSETQ. V shed 0 bases and J 5 bases; nucleotides not matched to a gene: 2. The DNA of the CDR3 is TGCGCCAGCAGCTTGGGGGACAGGGGTGACAATGAGCAGTTCTTC. Protein sequence: CASSLGDRGDNEQFF. Full variable domain (outside the CDR3, taken from reference TRBV5-1 and TRBJ2-1): KAGVTQTPRYLIKTRGQQVTLSCSPISGHRSVSWYQQTPGQGLQFLFEYFSETQRNKGNFPGRFSGRQFSNSRSEMNVSTLELGDSALYLCASSLGDRGDNEQFFGPGTRLTVL.

The V call is TRBV9, the J call TRBJ1-5, with 7 bases matching TRBD1. V gave up 3 bases and J gave up 6 bases; unmatched junction bases: 3. Germline V lookup: CDR1 SGDLS, CDR2 YYNGEE. The CDR3 contains 13 residues. CDR3 amino acids: CASSATGVQPQHF. In DNA form, the CDR3 reads TGTGCCAGCAGCGCCACAGGGGTTCAGCCCCAGCATTTT.

The chain recombines TRBV9 with TRBJ2-5, with D maybe TRBD2 (6 bases). The ends were cut back, 0 bases at V and 9 bases at J, with 15 bases in the middle. Per germline, CDR1 SGDLS and CDR2 YYNGEE. This CDR3 is 14 amino acids long. For the CDR3, the DNA is TGTGCCAGCAGCGTAGATGATAGCGGCGTATCCCAGTACTTC. This sequence encodes CASSVDDSGVSQYF.

In its sample, this clonotype was seen a few times. The chain uses TRBV13 and TRBJ2-6, with TRBD1 matching 9 bases. The V and J ends lost 3 bases and 2 bases, in that order; junction bases with no gene match: 5. Looked up from germline, CDR1 is PRHDT and CDR2 is FYEKMQ (reference sequence). The CDR3 runs to 17 residues. The CDR3 loop is CASSFDRGSAGANVLTF. The CDR3 nucleotides read TGTGCCAGCAGCTTCGACAGGGGGTCGGCTGGGGCCAACGTCCTGACTTTC.

Only a few counts were recorded for this clonotype. CDR3 sequence: CASSLDRELNEQYF. The CDR3 coding sequence is TGCGCCAGCAGCTTGGACAGGGAGCTTAACGAGCAGTACTTC. This sequence joins TRBV5-1 and TRBJ2-5; tentatively, D is TRBD1 (6 bases). The DNA end lines up better with TRBJ2-7; the J call may be wrong. This CDR3 is built from 14 residues. Per the germline V gene, CDR1 is SGHRS and CDR2 is YFSETQ.

This sequence joins TRBV20-1 and TRBJ2-4, with 9 bases matching TRBD1. Germline CDR1 is DFQATT and CDR2 is SNEGSKA (reference sequence). Unmatched junction bases numbered 10, after V lost 5 bases and J lost 8 bases. CDR3 length equals 14 residues. The CDR3 nucleotides are TGCAGTGCTTCGGACAGGGGAAATGGGGACATTCAGTACTTC. Amino acid sequence: CSASDRGNGDIQYF.

Remarks on this clonotype: A far larger clone is one nucleotide away, so this likely arose from a read error. V and J are TRBV7-9 and TRBJ2-4; D is uncertain. The end of the DNA fits TRBJ2-7 better, so the J call may be wrong. The germline V gene has CDR1 SEHNR and CDR2 FQNEAQ (reference sequence). The length of the CDR3 is 12 residues. The CDR3 reads CASSLQDYEQYF. For the CDR3, the DNA is TGTGCCAGCAGCTTACAGGACTACGAGCAGTACTTC.

V is TRBV29-1 and J is TRBJ2-1, with 9 bases aligning to TRBD1. CDR1 is SQVTM, CDR2 ANQGSEA, per germline. The CDR3 runs 18 residues. V shed 3 bases and J 0 bases; nucleotides not matched to a gene: 12. CDR3 sequence reads: CSVDGTGPTSSSYNEQFF. The CDR3 DNA is TGCAGCGTTGACGGGACAGGGCCTACTTCAAGCTCCTACAATGAGCAGTTCTTC.